This T cell receptor beta chain was recorded in a study of T cell responses to AZD1222 COVID-19 vaccine. In the study overall: Doses given second, at about 4 or about 12 weeks, were pooled. General study findings and limits: There were mostly white British donors and more females than males, and clonal diversity was possibly underestimated.

This clone came up once. The antigen remains unidentified. Trimming removed 7 bases from V and 8 bases from J, with 10 bases in between. Germline CDR1 is SGDLS and CDR2 is YYNGEE. There are 11 residues in the CDR3. Repertoires were generated with immunoSEQ multiplex PCR, while TCRdb's copy carries only in-frame clones and drops some. The table includes 100,000 or so clones, about 85% detected once. The sequencing used peripheral blood, collected on day 0 of AZD1222 vaccination. The chain links TRBV9 to TRBJ2-1, with D possibly TRBD1 on 6 matching bases. The clonotype originates from an adult in good health. Written as DNA, the CDR3 is TGTGCCAGCGGGAACAGGGATGAGCAGTTCTTC. Amino acids: CASGNRDEQFF.